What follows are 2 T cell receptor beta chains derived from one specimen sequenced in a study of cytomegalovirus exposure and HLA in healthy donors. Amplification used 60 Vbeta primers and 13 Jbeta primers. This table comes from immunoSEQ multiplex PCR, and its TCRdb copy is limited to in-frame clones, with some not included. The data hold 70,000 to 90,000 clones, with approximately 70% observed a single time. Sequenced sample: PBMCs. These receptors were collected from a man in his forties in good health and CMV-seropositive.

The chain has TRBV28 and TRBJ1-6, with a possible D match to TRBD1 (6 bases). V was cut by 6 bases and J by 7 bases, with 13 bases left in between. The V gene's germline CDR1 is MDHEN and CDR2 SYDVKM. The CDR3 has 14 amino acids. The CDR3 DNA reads TGTGCCAGCAGCCTAACAGGGCTGAATTCACCCCTCCACTTT. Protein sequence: CASSLTGLNSPLHF.

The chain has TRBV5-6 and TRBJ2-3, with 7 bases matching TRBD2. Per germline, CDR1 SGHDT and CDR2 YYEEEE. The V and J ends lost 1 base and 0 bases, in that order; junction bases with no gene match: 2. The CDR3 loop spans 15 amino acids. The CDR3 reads CASSLLAGSTDTQYF. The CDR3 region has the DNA TGTGCCAGCAGCTTGTTAGCGGGTAGCACAGATACGCAGTATTTT.